This is a list of T cell receptor beta chains from one sample in a study of blood T cells in healthy people across ages. TCRdb processed the 5' RACE reads anew with MiXCR; each CDR3 protein has one entry. The sample holds 450,000 to 700,000 distinct CDR3 sequences; 27% are singletons and the top ten take about 18%. The specimen sequenced was blood. These receptors originate from a woman between 65 and 79 years old in good health. The CDR3 runs from the conserved cysteine through the conserved F or W. D genes are given only for firm matches. For some rows the clone size is stated as once, few or many, or as a class when expanded; others skip it.

d_gene | j_gene | v_gene | abundance | CDR3nt | CDR3aa
TRBD2 | TRBJ2-7 | TRBV5-1 | few | TGCGCCAGCAGCTTTTTAGCGGGCCTCGAGCAGTACTTC | CASSFLAGLEQYF
TRBD2 | TRBJ2-3 | TRBV9 | - | TGTGCCAGCAGCCGGACTAGCGGGGGGGCAGATACGCAGTATTTT | CASSRTSGGADTQYF
- | TRBJ2-4 | TRBV2 | few | TGTGCCAGCAGTTCCGATGATTTAGCCAAAAACATTCAGTACTTC | CASSSDDLAKNIQYF
- | TRBJ2-1 | TRBV18 | few | TGTGCCAGCTCAGCCCTGGTGGGGAATGAGCAGTTCTTC | CASSALVGNEQFF
TRBD2 | TRBJ2-5 | TRBV7-6 | many | TGTGCCAGCAGCTTAGGGACTAGCGGAGGCAGAGAGACCCAGTACTTC | CASSLGTSGGRETQYF
- | TRBJ1-5 | TRBV19 | few | TGTGCCAGTACCTCGACAGTCTCAGGGCAGCCCCAGCATTTT | CASTSTVSGQPQHF
- | TRBJ1-4 | TRBV20-1 | - | TGCAGTGCTACGGCAGGGACTAATGAAAAACTGTTTTTT | CSATAGTNEKLFF
- | TRBJ2-2 | TRBV3-1 | - | TGTGCCAGCAGCCAGAGAGGTCAAAACACCGGGGAGCTGTTTTTT | CASSQRGQNTGELFF
TRBD2 | TRBJ2-3 | TRBV7-9 | - | TGTGCCAGCAGCTCGCCTAGCGGGGGGGCTTTTGATACGCAGTATTTT | CASSSPSGGAFDTQYF
TRBD2 | TRBJ2-1 | TRBV4-2 | few | TGTGCCAGCAGCCAAAGAACGGGGGGGCCGGGGAATGAGCAGTTCTTC | CASSQRTGGPGNEQFF
TRBD2 | TRBJ2-1 | TRBV6-2/TRBV6-3 | - | TGTGCCAGCAGTTTAAGCGGGGGGGCCTGGAATGAGCAGTTCTTC | CASSLSGGAWNEQFF
- | TRBJ2-7 | TRBV6-2/TRBV6-3 | few | TGTGCCAGCAAGGGATCTATCTCCTACGAGCAGTACTTC | CASKGSISYEQYF
- | TRBJ2-3 | TRBV18 | - | TGTGCCAGCTCACCGATATTGGAGGCCGGCACTGATACGCAGTATTTT | CASSPILEAGTDTQYF
TRBD1 | TRBJ2-7 | TRBV15 | - | TGTGCCACCAGCAGAGATGGGGACAGGCCTGACGAGCAGTACTTC | CATSRDGDRPDEQYF
TRBD1 | TRBJ1-2 | TRBV20-1 | - | TGCAGTGCTAAGGCAACCGGGACAGGTTATGGTGGCTACACCTTC | CSAKATGTGYGGYTF
- | TRBJ1-5 | TRBV20-1 | - | TGCAGTGGTAGAGATAAGTTTGGGGCTCAGCCCCAGCATTTT | CSGRDKFGAQPQHF
- | TRBJ2-1 | TRBV2 | - | TGTGCCAGCACAGGATCGGCTTACAATGAGCAGTTCTTC | CASTGSAYNEQFF
- | TRBJ2-4 | TRBV5-6 | - | TGTGCCAGCAGCTTATCGTTCTTCAGGGGGGTAGGGGCCAAAAACATTCGGTACTTC | CASSLSFFRGVGAKNIRYF
- | TRBJ1-5 | TRBV20-1 | - | TGCAGTGCTAGAGATAGCAGGGGTTCGCAGCCCCAGCATTTT | CSARDSRGSQPQHF
- | TRBJ2-5 | TRBV5-1 | - | TGCGCCAGCAGCTTGTTGGGCGTCCAAGAGACCCAGTACTTC | CASSLLGVQETQYF
- | TRBJ2-5 | TRBV6-2/TRBV6-3 | - | TGTGCCAGCAGTACAGGGTTCGGGCTGTTCTTC | CASSTGFGLFF
- | TRBJ1-1 | TRBV7-2 | few | TGTGCCAGCAGCTTATATGAGTTCAACACTGAAGCTTTCTTT | CASSLYEFNTEAFF
TRBD2 | TRBJ2-5 | TRBV18 | few | TGTGCCAGCTCACCGTATCGGACGGGGGGGACCCAGTACTTC | CASSPYRTGGTQYF